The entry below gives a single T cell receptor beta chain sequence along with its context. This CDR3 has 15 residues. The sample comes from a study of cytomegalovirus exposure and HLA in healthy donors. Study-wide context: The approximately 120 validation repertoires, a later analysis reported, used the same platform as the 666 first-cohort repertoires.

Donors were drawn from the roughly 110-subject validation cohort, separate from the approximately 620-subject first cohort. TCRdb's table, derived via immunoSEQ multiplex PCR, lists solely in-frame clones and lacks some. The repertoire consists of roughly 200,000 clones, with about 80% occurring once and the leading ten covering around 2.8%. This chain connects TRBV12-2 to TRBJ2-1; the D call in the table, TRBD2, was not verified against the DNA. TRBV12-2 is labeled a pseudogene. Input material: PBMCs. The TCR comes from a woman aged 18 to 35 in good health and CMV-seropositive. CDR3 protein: CASRLGGGESVGAFF. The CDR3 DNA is TGTGCAAGTCGCTTAGGGGGTGGGGAGTCGGTTGGAGCGTTCTTC.